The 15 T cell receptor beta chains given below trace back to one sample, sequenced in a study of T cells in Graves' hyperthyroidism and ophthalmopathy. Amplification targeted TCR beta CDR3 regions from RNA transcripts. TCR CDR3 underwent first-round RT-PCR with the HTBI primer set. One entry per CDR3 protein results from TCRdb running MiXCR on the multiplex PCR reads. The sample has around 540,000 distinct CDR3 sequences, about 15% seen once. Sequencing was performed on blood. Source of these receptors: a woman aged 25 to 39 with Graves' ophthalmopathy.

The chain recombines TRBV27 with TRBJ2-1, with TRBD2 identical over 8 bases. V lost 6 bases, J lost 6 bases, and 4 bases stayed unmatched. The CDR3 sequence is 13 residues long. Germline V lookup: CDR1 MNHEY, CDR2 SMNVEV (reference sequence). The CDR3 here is CASRAGGVNEQFF. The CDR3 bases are TGTGCCAGCAGGGCGGGAGGAGTCAATGAGCAGTTCTTC.

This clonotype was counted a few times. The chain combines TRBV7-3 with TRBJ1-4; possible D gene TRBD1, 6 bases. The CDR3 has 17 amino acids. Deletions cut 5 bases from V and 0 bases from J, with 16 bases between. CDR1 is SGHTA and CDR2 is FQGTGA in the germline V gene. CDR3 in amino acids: CASSNPRDTSTNEKLFF. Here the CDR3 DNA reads TGTGCCAGCAGCAACCCCCGGGACACCTCAACTAATGAAAAACTGTTTTTT.

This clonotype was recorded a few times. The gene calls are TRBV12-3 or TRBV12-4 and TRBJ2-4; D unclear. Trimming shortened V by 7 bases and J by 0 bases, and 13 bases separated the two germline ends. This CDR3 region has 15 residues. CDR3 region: CASNLRRLAKNIQYF. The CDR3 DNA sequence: TGTGCCAGCAACCTCAGGAGACTAGCCAAAAACATTCAGTACTTC.

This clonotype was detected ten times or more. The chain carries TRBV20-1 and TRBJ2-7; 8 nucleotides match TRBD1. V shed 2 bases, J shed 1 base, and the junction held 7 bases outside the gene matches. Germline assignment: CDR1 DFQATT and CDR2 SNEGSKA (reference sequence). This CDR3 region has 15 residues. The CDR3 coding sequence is TGCAGTGCTAGACCACGGACAGGGAGATCCTACGAGCAGTACTTC. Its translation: CSARPRTGRSYEQYF.

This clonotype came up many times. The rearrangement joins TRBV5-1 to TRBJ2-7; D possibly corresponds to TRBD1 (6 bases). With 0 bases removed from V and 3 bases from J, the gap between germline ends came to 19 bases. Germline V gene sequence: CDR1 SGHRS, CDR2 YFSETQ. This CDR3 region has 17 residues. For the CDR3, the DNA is TGCGCCAGCAGCTTGGTAAAGGGCGACAGGAAGGTCTACGAGCAGTACTTC. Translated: CASSLVKGDRKVYEQYF.

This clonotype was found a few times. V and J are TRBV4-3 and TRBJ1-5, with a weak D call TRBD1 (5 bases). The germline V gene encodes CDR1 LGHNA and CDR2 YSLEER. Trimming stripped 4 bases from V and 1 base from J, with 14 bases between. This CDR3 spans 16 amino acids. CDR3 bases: TGCGCCAGCAGCCCCCCGTGGGGGGGAAGCAATCAGCCCCAGCATTTT. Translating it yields CASSPPWGGSNQPQHF.

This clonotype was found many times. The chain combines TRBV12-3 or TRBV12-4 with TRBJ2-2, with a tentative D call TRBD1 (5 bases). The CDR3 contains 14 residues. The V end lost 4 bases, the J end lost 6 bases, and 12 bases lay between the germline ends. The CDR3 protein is CASSSQGVAGELFF. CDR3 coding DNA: TGTGCCAGCAGTTCCCAGGGTGTGGCCGGGGAGCTGTTTTTT.

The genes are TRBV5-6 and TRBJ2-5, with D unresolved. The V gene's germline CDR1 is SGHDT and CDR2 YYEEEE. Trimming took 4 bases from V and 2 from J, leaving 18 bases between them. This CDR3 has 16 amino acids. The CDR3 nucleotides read TGTGCCAGCAGCCCCCTCCTTTGGACGGTTCAAGAGACCCAGTACTTC. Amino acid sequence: CASSPLLWTVQETQYF.

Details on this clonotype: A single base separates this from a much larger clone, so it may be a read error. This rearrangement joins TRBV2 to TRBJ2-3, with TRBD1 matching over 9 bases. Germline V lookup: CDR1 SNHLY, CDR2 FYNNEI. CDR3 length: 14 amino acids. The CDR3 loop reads CVSTLQGASDTQYF. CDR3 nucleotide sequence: TGTGTCAGCACGTTACAGGGGGCCTCGGATACGCAGTATTTT. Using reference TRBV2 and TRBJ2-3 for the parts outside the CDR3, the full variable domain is EPEVTQTPSHQVTQMGQEVILRCVPISNHLYFYWYRQILGQKVEFLVSFYNNEISEKSEIFDDQFSVERPDGSNFTLKIRSTKLEDSAMYFCVSTLQGASDTQYFGPGTRLTVL.

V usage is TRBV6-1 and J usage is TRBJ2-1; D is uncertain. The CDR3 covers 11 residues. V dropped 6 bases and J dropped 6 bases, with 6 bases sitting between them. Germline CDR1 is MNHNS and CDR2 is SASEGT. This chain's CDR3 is CASSAPNEQFF. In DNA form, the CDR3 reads TGTGCCAGCAGCGCACCCAATGAGCAGTTCTTC.

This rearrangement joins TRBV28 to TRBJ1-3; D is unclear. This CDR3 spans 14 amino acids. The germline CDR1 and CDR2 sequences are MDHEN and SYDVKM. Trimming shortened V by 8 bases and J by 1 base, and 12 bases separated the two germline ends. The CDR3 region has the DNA TGTGCCAGCTGCCCGACCCCATCTGGAAACACCATATATTTT. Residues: CASCPTPSGNTIYF.

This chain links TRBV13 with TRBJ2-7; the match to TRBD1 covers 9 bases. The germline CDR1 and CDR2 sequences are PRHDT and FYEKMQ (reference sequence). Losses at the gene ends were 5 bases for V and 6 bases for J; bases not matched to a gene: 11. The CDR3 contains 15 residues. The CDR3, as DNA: TGTGCCAGCAGCCCCCGGGACAGGGTGGTAAGCGAGCAGTACTTC. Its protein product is CASSPRDRVVSEQYF.

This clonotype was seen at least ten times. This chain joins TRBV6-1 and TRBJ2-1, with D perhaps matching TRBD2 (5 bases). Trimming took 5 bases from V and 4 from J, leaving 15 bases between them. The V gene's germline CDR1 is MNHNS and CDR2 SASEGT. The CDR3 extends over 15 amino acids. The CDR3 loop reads CASSRSGNPYNEQFF. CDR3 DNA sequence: TGTGCCAGCAGTAGATCCGGGAATCCTTACAATGAGCAGTTCTTC.

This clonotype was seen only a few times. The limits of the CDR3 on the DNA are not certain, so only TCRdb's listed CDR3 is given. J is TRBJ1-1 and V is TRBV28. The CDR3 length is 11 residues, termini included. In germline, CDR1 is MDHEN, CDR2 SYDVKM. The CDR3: CASILESEAFF.

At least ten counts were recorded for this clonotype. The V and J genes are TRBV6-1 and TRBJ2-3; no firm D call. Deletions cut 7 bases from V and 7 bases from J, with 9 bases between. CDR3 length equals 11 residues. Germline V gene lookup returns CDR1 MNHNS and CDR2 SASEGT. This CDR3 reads CASKKANTQYF. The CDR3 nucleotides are TGTGCCAGCAAAAAGGCGAATACGCAGTATTTT.